The TCR beta chain under discussion was sequenced for a study of T cells after yellow fever vaccination. The V gene lost 8 bases and the J gene lost 5 bases, with 15 bases spanning the gap. This CDR3 comprises 13 residues. CDR1 and CDR2 (germline): ENHRY, SYGVKD. Each CDR3 protein is one row after TCRdb ran MiXCR on the 5' RACE reads. The data hold some 350,000 distinct CDR3 sequences, with roughly 4.3% observed a single time. The receptor was derived from a man younger than 35 who received the YFV17D yellow fever vaccine. This specimen was PBMCs, taken 5 days after the yellow fever booster vaccination. The chain recombines TRBV10-3 with TRBJ1-2; a weak D match, TRBD1 (5 bases). In DNA, the CDR3 is TGTGCCATCGGAGCCGCTGGGGGTTATGGCTACACCTTC. This encodes CAIGAAGGYGYTF.